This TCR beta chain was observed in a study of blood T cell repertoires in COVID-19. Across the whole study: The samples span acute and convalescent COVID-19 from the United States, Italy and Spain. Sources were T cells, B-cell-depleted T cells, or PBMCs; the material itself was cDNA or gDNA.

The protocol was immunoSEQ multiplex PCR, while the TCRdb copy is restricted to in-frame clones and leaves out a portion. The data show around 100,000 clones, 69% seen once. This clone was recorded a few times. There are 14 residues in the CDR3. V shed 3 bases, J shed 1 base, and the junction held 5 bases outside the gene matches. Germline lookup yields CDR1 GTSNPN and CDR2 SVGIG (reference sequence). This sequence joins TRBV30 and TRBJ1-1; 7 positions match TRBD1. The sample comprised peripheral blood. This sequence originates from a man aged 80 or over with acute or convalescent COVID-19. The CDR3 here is CAWSEGAPNTEAFF. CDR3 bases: TGTGCCTGGAGCGAGGGGGCACCGAACACTGAAGCTTTCTTT.